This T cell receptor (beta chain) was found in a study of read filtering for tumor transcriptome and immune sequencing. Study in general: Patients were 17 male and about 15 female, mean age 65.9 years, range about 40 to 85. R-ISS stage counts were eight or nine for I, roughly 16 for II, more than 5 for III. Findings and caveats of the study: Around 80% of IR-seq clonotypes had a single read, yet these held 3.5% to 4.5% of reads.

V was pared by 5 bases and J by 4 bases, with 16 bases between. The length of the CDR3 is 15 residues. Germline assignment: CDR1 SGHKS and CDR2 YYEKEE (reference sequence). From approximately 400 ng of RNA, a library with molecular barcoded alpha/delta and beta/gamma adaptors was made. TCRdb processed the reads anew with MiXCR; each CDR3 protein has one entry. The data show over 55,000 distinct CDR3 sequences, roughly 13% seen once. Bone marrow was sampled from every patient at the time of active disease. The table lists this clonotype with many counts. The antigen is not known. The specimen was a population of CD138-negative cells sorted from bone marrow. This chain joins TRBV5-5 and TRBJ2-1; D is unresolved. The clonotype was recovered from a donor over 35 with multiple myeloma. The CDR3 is CASSYDPVPYNEQFF. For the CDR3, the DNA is TGTGCCAGCAGTTATGACCCTGTCCCTTACAATGAGCAGTTCTTC.